This passage covers 5 T cell receptor beta chains from one sample sequenced in a study of monozygotic twins with cystic fibrosis. This table comes from immunoSEQ multiplex PCR, and its TCRdb copy is limited to in-frame clones, with some not included. The sample lists tens of thousands of clones, about 93% seen once, with 0.15% to 0.2% in the top ten. Sample: blood. The receptors here all came from a boy younger than 10 with cystic fibrosis.

The genes are TRBV2 and TRBJ1-1; 8 nucleotides match TRBD1. CDR1 and CDR2 from the germline V gene are SNHLY and FYNNEI. This CDR3 has 15 amino acids. V lost 3 bases to trimming and J lost 5 bases; unmatched junction nucleotides: 8. The CDR3 spells CASSDAGGLGTEAFF. Written as DNA, the CDR3 is TGTGCCAGCAGTGATGCAGGGGGCCTGGGAACTGAAGCTTTCTTT. The variable domain in full, completed from reference TRBV2 and TRBJ1-1, reads EPEVTQTPSHQVTQMGQEVILRCVPISNHLYFYWYRQILGQKVEFLVSFYNNEISEKSEIFDDQFSVERPDGSNFTLKIRSTKLEDSAMYFCASSDAGGLGTEAFFGQGTRLTVV.

The J gene is TRBJ2-1, the V gene TRBV7-9; D might be TRBD1 (5 bases). The CDR3 runs 16 residues. In germline, CDR1 is SEHNR, CDR2 FQNEAQ (reference sequence). Trimming shortened V by 1 base and J by 2 bases, and 12 bases separated the two germline ends. Here the CDR3 DNA reads TGTGCCAGCAGCTTAGAAGATGGGGCCCCCTACAATGAGCAGTTCTTC. It encodes CASSLEDGAPYNEQFF.

The V and J genes are TRBV11-2 and TRBJ1-2; 7 bases fit TRBD1. V trimming: 0 bases; J trimming: 5 bases; junction bases outside the gene matches: 15. The CDR3 consists of 18 residues. CDR1 SGHAT and CDR2 FQNNGV come from the germline V gene. The CDR3 spells CASSLDSAGGPGWYGYTF. The CDR3 coding sequence is TGTGCCAGCAGCTTAGATTCGGCAGGGGGGCCGGGGTGGTATGGCTACACCTTC.

This chain uses TRBV7-8 with TRBJ1-2; TRBD1 might be the D (6 bases). Germline assignment: CDR1 SGHVS and CDR2 FQNEAQ. CDR3 size: 16 residues. V lost 5 bases and J lost 1, with 17 bases in between. The CDR3 loop reads CASSPGIQGLNYGYTF. The CDR3 DNA follows: TGTGCCAGCAGCCCGGGAATACAGGGACTTAACTATGGCTACACCTTC.

This clone has more than one count but fewer than ten. Sequence at one end of the junction differs from germline and may be a read error. This rearrangement joins TRBV5-6 to TRBJ1-1; TRBD1 might be the D (5 bases). This CDR3 has 11 residues. Germline V CDR1 and CDR2: SGHDT, YYEEEE. This CDR3 reads CASTLGGEAFF. The CDR3 DNA reads TGTGCCAGCACCTTGGGGGGAGAAGCTTTCTTT.